A selection of T cell receptor beta chains follows, all from one sample in a study of blood T cell repertoires in COVID-19. Here immunoSEQ multiplex PCR was the method, and the copy in TCRdb shows in-frame clones only, minus some. The table has approximately 91,000 clones, about 80% seen once. The sequenced sample was peripheral blood. These receptor sequences come from a man in his 70s with acute or convalescent COVID-19. Each CDR3 is given with its conserved first and last residue. The D gene is left open where the match is weak. Only part of the rows carry a size: once, few, many, or a class if the clone is expanded.

j_call: TRBJ2-1
cdr3_length: 19
v_call: TRBV9
d_call: TRBD2
clone_size: few
cdr3_aa: CASTEPAVGLAGVYNEQFF
cdr3_nt: TGTGCCAGCACCGAGCCTGCGGTGGGACTAGCGGGGGTCTACAATGAGCAGTTCTTC

j_call: TRBJ2-5
cdr3_length: 14
v_call: TRBV2
d_call: -
clone_size: once
cdr3_aa: CASSETTGRETQYF
cdr3_nt: TGTGCCAGCAGTGAAACGACAGGGAGGGAGACCCAGTACTTC

j_call: TRBJ2-2
cdr3_length: 15
v_call: TRBV10-3
d_call: TRBD2
clone_size: few
cdr3_aa: CAISVSGSATGELFF
cdr3_nt: TGTGCCATCAGTGTCAGCGGGAGTGCCACCGGGGAGCTGTTTTTT

j_call: TRBJ2-4
cdr3_length: 14
v_call: TRBV27
d_call: -
clone_size: -
cdr3_aa: CASRSTGRMNIQYF
cdr3_nt: TGTGCCAGCCGATCGACAGGCAGGATGAACATTCAGTACTTC

j_call: TRBJ1-6
cdr3_length: 15
v_call: TRBV5-5
d_call: -
clone_size: -
cdr3_aa: CASSFYWSGNSPLHF
cdr3_nt: TGTGCCAGCAGCTTTTACTGGAGCGGGAATTCACCCCTCCACTTT

j_call: TRBJ1-2
cdr3_length: 13
v_call: TRBV5-1
d_call: -
clone_size: -
cdr3_aa: CASSPTPQYGYTF
cdr3_nt: TGCGCCAGCAGCCCGACACCCCAGTATGGCTACACCTTC

j_call: TRBJ2-7
cdr3_length: 15
v_call: TRBV6-1
d_call: TRBD2
clone_size: -
cdr3_aa: CASSEWSSGGYEQYF
cdr3_nt: TGTGCCAGCAGTGAATGGAGCAGCGGGGGCTACGAGCAGTACTTC

j_call: TRBJ2-7
cdr3_length: 15
v_call: TRBV2
d_call: TRBD2
clone_size: -
cdr3_aa: CASQLYSGRAYEQYF
cdr3_nt: TGTGCCAGCCAGTTATATAGCGGGCGTGCCTACGAGCAGTACTTC

j_call: TRBJ1-6
cdr3_length: 13
v_call: TRBV27
d_call: -
clone_size: -
cdr3_aa: CASSPWGERPLHF
cdr3_nt: TGTGCCAGCAGTCCATGGGGGGAGAGACCCCTCCACTTT

j_call: TRBJ1-5
cdr3_length: 17
v_call: TRBV23-1
d_call: -
clone_size: -
cdr3_aa: CASSQSLAGCSNQPQHF
cdr3_nt: TGCGCCAGCAGTCAATCGTTGGCAGGGTGTAGCAATCAGCCCCAGCATTTT

j_call: TRBJ2-5
cdr3_length: 14
v_call: TRBV20-1
d_call: -
clone_size: -
cdr3_aa: CSASGGEVRETQYF
cdr3_nt: TGCAGTGCTAGTGGGGGAGAGGTGAGAGAGACCCAGTACTTC

j_call: TRBJ2-4
cdr3_length: 16
v_call: TRBV6-2/TRBV6-3
d_call: TRBD2
clone_size: -
cdr3_aa: CASSYVPTSGENIQYF
cdr3_nt: TGTGCCAGCAGTTACGTGCCCACTAGCGGGGAGAACATTCAGTACTTC

j_call: TRBJ2-5
cdr3_length: 13
v_call: TRBV6-5
d_call: -
clone_size: -
cdr3_aa: CASSSQSGETQYF
cdr3_nt: TGTGCCAGCAGTTCACAAAGTGGAGAGACCCAGTACTTC

j_call: TRBJ2-7
cdr3_length: 15
v_call: TRBV30
d_call: TRBD1
clone_size: few
cdr3_aa: CAWSPGQGIVYEQYF
cdr3_nt: TGTGCCTGGAGTCCGGGACAGGGGATTGTTTACGAGCAGTACTTC

j_call: TRBJ2-7
cdr3_length: 15
v_call: TRBV5-1
d_call: TRBD1
clone_size: -
cdr3_aa: CASRAGQGFSYEQYF
cdr3_nt: TGCGCCAGCAGGGCGGGACAGGGTTTCTCCTACGAGCAGTACTTC

j_call: TRBJ1-3
cdr3_length: 14
v_call: TRBV19
d_call: -
clone_size: -
cdr3_aa: CASSTTGPGNTIYF
cdr3_nt: TGTGCCAGTAGTACGACAGGCCCTGGAAACACCATATATTTT

j_call: TRBJ2-1
cdr3_length: 14
v_call: TRBV24-1
d_call: -
clone_size: once
cdr3_aa: CATSVRDPYTEQFF
cdr3_nt: TGTGCCACCAGTGTGCGGGACCCCTACACCGAGCAGTTCTTC

j_call: TRBJ2-1
cdr3_length: 16
v_call: TRBV18
d_call: TRBD1
clone_size: -
cdr3_aa: CASSPGGQGSVNEQFF
cdr3_nt: TGTGCCAGCTCACCCGGGGGACAGGGATCGGTCAATGAGCAGTTCTTC

j_call: TRBJ2-7
cdr3_length: 16
v_call: TRBV5-6
d_call: -
clone_size: once
cdr3_aa: CASSLVGGPDSYEQYF
cdr3_nt: TGTGCCAGCAGCTTGGTCGGGGGTCCAGACTCCTACGAGCAGTACTTC

j_call: TRBJ2-5
cdr3_length: 13
v_call: TRBV7-3
d_call: TRBD1
clone_size: -
cdr3_aa: CASSAYRGETQYF
cdr3_nt: TGTGCCAGCAGCGCTTACAGGGGGGAGACCCAGTACTTC

j_call: TRBJ2-1
cdr3_length: 15
v_call: TRBV5-1
d_call: TRBD2
clone_size: -
cdr3_aa: CASSLSSGSSNEQFF
cdr3_nt: TGCGCCAGCAGCTTGAGTAGCGGGAGTAGCAATGAGCAGTTCTTC

j_call: TRBJ1-2
cdr3_length: 15
v_call: TRBV11-2
d_call: TRBD1
clone_size: -
cdr3_aa: CASSRTGQGTYGYTF
cdr3_nt: TGTGCCAGCAGCCGTACCGGACAGGGCACATATGGCTACACCTTC

j_call: TRBJ1-6
cdr3_length: 20
v_call: TRBV7-2
d_call: -
clone_size: -
cdr3_aa: CASSLALIVRGRSYNSPLHF
cdr3_nt: TGTGCCAGCAGCTTAGCGCTCATCGTCAGGGGAAGGTCCTATAATTCACCCCTCCACTTT

j_call: TRBJ1-1
cdr3_length: 15
v_call: TRBV14
d_call: TRBD1
clone_size: -
cdr3_aa: CASSQTGGARTEAFF
cdr3_nt: TGTGCCAGCAGCCAAACAGGGGGCGCGAGGACTGAAGCTTTCTTT

j_call: TRBJ1-6
cdr3_length: 14
v_call: TRBV29-1
d_call: -
clone_size: -
cdr3_aa: CSVQETGLYSPLHF
cdr3_nt: TGCAGCGTTCAGGAGACAGGCCTTTATTCACCCCTCCACTTT

j_call: TRBJ2-7
cdr3_length: 17
v_call: TRBV28
d_call: TRBD2
clone_size: -
cdr3_aa: CASSLGTSGTFVHEQYF
cdr3_nt: TGTGCCAGCAGTCTGGGGACTAGCGGGACTTTTGTCCACGAGCAGTACTTC

j_call: TRBJ2-7
cdr3_length: 12
v_call: TRBV3-1/TRBV3-2
d_call: -
clone_size: -
cdr3_aa: CASSYGETEQYF
cdr3_nt: TGTGCCAGCAGCTACGGGGAAACCGAGCAGTACTTC

j_call: TRBJ2-2
cdr3_length: 15
v_call: TRBV18
d_call: -
clone_size: -
cdr3_aa: CASSPPSESTGELFF
cdr3_nt: TGTGCCAGCTCACCACCGTCAGAAAGCACCGGGGAGCTGTTTTTT

j_call: TRBJ2-5
cdr3_length: 14
v_call: TRBV3-1/TRBV3-2
d_call: -
clone_size: -
cdr3_aa: CASSQARSRGTQYF
cdr3_nt: TGTGCCAGTAGCCAAGCCCGGTCACGTGGGACCCAGTACTTC

j_call: TRBJ1-5
cdr3_length: 17
v_call: TRBV7-2
d_call: -
clone_size: once
cdr3_aa: CASSLAGGQGFVQPQHF
cdr3_nt: TGTGCCAGCAGCTTAGCGGGTGGGCAGGGGTTTGTTCAGCCCCAGCATTTT

j_call: TRBJ1-2
cdr3_length: 15
v_call: TRBV4-1
d_call: -
clone_size: few
cdr3_aa: CASSYESDKNYGYTF
cdr3_nt: TGCGCCAGCAGCTACGAGTCGGACAAGAACTATGGCTACACCTTC

j_call: TRBJ1-5
cdr3_length: 17
v_call: TRBV30
d_call: -
clone_size: -
cdr3_aa: CAWSPPLTGQSNQPQHF
cdr3_nt: TGTGCCTGGAGTCCACCTTTAACAGGACAGAGCAATCAGCCCCAGCATTTT

j_call: TRBJ2-7
cdr3_length: 15
v_call: TRBV6-2/TRBV6-3
d_call: -
clone_size: many
cdr3_aa: CASSYSTTLGEEQYF
cdr3_nt: TGTGCCAGCAGTTACTCGACGACCCTCGGGGAAGAGCAGTACTTC

j_call: TRBJ2-7
cdr3_length: 18
v_call: TRBV11-2
d_call: -
clone_size: -
cdr3_aa: CASSKRGLGQSTAYEQYF
cdr3_nt: TGTGCCAGCAGCAAGAGGGGCCTTGGACAGTCGACGGCCTACGAGCAGTACTTC

j_call: TRBJ2-1
cdr3_length: 18
v_call: TRBV20-1
d_call: TRBD2
clone_size: -
cdr3_aa: CSAGGPVLLAVSYNEQFF
cdr3_nt: TGCAGTGCTGGTGGGCCCGTCCTTCTAGCGGTCTCCTACAATGAGCAGTTCTTC

j_call: TRBJ2-2
cdr3_length: 18
v_call: TRBV14
d_call: -
clone_size: few
cdr3_aa: CASSQDLVQAANTGELFF
cdr3_nt: TGTGCCAGCAGCCAAGATTTGGTACAGGCCGCGAACACCGGGGAGCTGTTTTTT

j_call: TRBJ2-7
cdr3_length: 15
v_call: TRBV6-1
d_call: -
clone_size: -
cdr3_aa: CASSEGGMSSYEQYF
cdr3_nt: TGTGCCAGCAGTGAAGGCGGAATGAGCTCCTACGAGCAGTACTTC

j_call: TRBJ2-3
cdr3_length: 13
v_call: TRBV10-3
d_call: -
clone_size: -
cdr3_aa: CAISESPGDTQYF
cdr3_nt: TGTGCCATCAGTGAGTCTCCCGGAGATACGCAGTATTTT

j_call: TRBJ2-2
cdr3_length: 14
v_call: TRBV5-6
d_call: TRBD1
clone_size: -
cdr3_aa: CASSSRGLGGELFF
cdr3_nt: TGTGCCAGCAGCTCGAGGGGGCTTGGCGGGGAGCTGTTTTTT

j_call: TRBJ2-4
cdr3_length: 14
v_call: TRBV30
d_call: -
clone_size: -
cdr3_aa: CAWSVFKAKNIQYF
cdr3_nt: TGTGCCTGGAGTGTATTTAAAGCCAAAAACATTCAGTACTTC

j_call: TRBJ2-7
cdr3_length: 14
v_call: TRBV18
d_call: TRBD1
clone_size: few
cdr3_aa: CASSPRTGPNEQYF
cdr3_nt: TGTGCCAGCTCACCAAGGACAGGGCCGAACGAGCAGTACTTC

j_call: TRBJ1-1
cdr3_length: 13
v_call: TRBV5-1
d_call: -
clone_size: few
cdr3_aa: CASSPTGNTEAFF
cdr3_nt: TGCGCCAGCAGCCCGACAGGGAACACTGAAGCTTTCTTT

j_call: TRBJ1-5
cdr3_length: 18
v_call: TRBV9
d_call: TRBD1
clone_size: once
cdr3_aa: CASSTSRDRAGSNQPQHF
cdr3_nt: TGTGCCAGCAGCACGTCCCGGGACAGGGCCGGGAGCAATCAGCCCCAGCATTTT

j_call: TRBJ2-7
cdr3_length: 14
v_call: TRBV19
d_call: TRBD2
clone_size: -
cdr3_aa: CASSMALAGYEQYF
cdr3_nt: TGTGCCAGTAGTATGGCCCTAGCGGGATACGAGCAGTACTTC

j_call: TRBJ2-5
cdr3_length: 13
v_call: TRBV4-3
d_call: TRBD2
clone_size: once
cdr3_aa: CASSQERGGTQYF
cdr3_nt: TGCGCCAGCAGCCAAGAGCGGGGGGGGACCCAGTACTTC

j_call: TRBJ1-2
cdr3_length: 13
v_call: TRBV5-1
d_call: TRBD1
clone_size: few
cdr3_aa: CASSLAGQLGYTF
cdr3_nt: TGCGCCAGCAGCTTGGCGGGACAGCTAGGCTACACCTTC

j_call: TRBJ1-1
cdr3_length: 16
v_call: TRBV27
d_call: -
clone_size: -
cdr3_aa: CASSPTRQERNTEAFF
cdr3_nt: TGTGCCAGCAGCCCTACGAGACAGGAGCGGAACACTGAAGCTTTCTTT

j_call: TRBJ1-1
cdr3_length: 16
v_call: TRBV18
d_call: -
clone_size: -
cdr3_aa: CASSAMMGGSNTEAFF
cdr3_nt: TGTGCCAGCTCGGCTATGATGGGGGGTTCGAACACTGAAGCTTTCTTT

j_call: TRBJ1-1
cdr3_length: 13
v_call: TRBV27
d_call: TRBD1
clone_size: few
cdr3_aa: CASSQDRGGTAFF
cdr3_nt: TGTGCCAGCAGCCAGGACAGGGGGGGGACAGCTTTCTTT

j_call: TRBJ2-3
cdr3_length: 15
v_call: TRBV11-2
d_call: TRBD2
clone_size: -
cdr3_aa: CASSLGTSDTDTQYF
cdr3_nt: TGTGCCAGCAGCCTCGGGACTAGCGACACAGATACGCAGTATTTT

j_call: TRBJ1-2
cdr3_length: 15
v_call: TRBV28
d_call: -
clone_size: -
cdr3_aa: CASSIEGAINYGYTF
cdr3_nt: TGTGCCAGCAGCATTGAAGGGGCCATTAACTATGGCTACACCTTC

j_call: TRBJ2-1
cdr3_length: 18
v_call: TRBV4-1
d_call: TRBD2
clone_size: -
cdr3_aa: CASSQDYTSGSNYNEQFF
cdr3_nt: TGCGCCAGCAGCCAAGATTATACTAGCGGGAGTAACTACAATGAGCAGTTCTTC

j_call: TRBJ2-7
cdr3_length: 15
v_call: TRBV5-1
d_call: -
clone_size: -
cdr3_aa: CASSARGESSYEQYF
cdr3_nt: TGCGCCAGCAGCGCCCGCGGGGAAAGCTCCTACGAGCAGTACTTC

j_call: TRBJ1-4
cdr3_length: 13
v_call: TRBV2
d_call: -
clone_size: -
cdr3_aa: CASRTDLSEKLFF
cdr3_nt: TGTGCCAGCAGGACAGATTTAAGTGAAAAACTGTTTTTT

j_call: TRBJ1-4
cdr3_length: 13
v_call: TRBV6-5
d_call: TRBD1
clone_size: -
cdr3_aa: CASRTGGNEKLFF
cdr3_nt: TGTGCCAGCAGGACAGGGGGCAATGAAAAACTGTTTTTT

j_call: TRBJ2-5
cdr3_length: 15
v_call: TRBV29-1
d_call: TRBD1
clone_size: -
cdr3_aa: CSVGAGTGAGETQYF
cdr3_nt: TGCAGCGTCGGGGCCGGGACAGGGGCCGGAGAGACCCAGTACTTC

j_call: TRBJ2-3
cdr3_length: 14
v_call: TRBV3-1/TRBV3-2
d_call: -
clone_size: -
cdr3_aa: CASSPQSSGDTQYF
cdr3_nt: TGTGCCAGCAGCCCCCAGAGTAGCGGAGATACGCAGTATTTT

j_call: TRBJ1-5
cdr3_length: 14
v_call: TRBV4-3
d_call: -
clone_size: -
cdr3_aa: CASSSFPGAQPQHF
cdr3_nt: TGCGCCAGCAGCTCCTTTCCCGGAGCTCAGCCCCAGCATTTT